The T cell receptor (beta chain) described here comes from a study of blood T cells in healthy people across ages. General study points: Underestimates were what the diversity estimates from one million T cells were considered to be.

A second PCR, run for roughly 7 to 12 cycles, used a sample-barcoded 5' primer plus a J-beta primer mix. TCRdb used MiXCR to reprocess the 5' RACE reads, holding one entry per CDR3 protein. Among about 1.5 million distinct CDR3 sequences, roughly 45% were seen once, and the ten largest hold 7.9%. The CDR3 sequence is 13 residues long. CDR1 and CDR2 (germline): MNHNY, SVGAGI (reference sequence). About this clonotype: The antigen remains undetermined. One junction end does not reproduce the germline sequence, and a read error may be involved.

The receptor was isolated from a young woman in good health. The source material was blood. This chain uses TRBV6-6 with TRBJ1-2; 7 positions agree with TRBD1. CDR3 amino acids: CASGYRTGNGYTF. DNA for the CDR3: TGTGCCAGCGGTTACAGGACAGGCAATGGCTACACCTTC.